Sequencing of this TCR beta chain was carried out in a study of immune evolution from preneoplasia to lung adenocarcinoma. Method: immunoSEQ multiplex PCR; TCRdb's copy keeps in-frame clones and lacks some. The data show around 4,400 clones, with roughly 87% seen just once and around 3.3% held by the top ten. Overall study results and limits: Clonality was highest in normal lung, lower in later-stage lesions apparently.

Trimming took 7 bases from V and 1 from J, leaving 4 bases between them. The CDR3 is 11 amino acids. Germline V lookup: CDR1 MNHNS, CDR2 SASEGT. After pathologic assessment, macro-dissection selected premalignant or tumor cells for extraction. Concerning this clone: Its antigen is unidentified.

This chain uses TRBV6-1 with TRBJ2-5, with D hard to call. The source material was FFPE invasive lung adenocarcinoma tissue. This receptor was identified in a person aged 50-59 years with lung adenocarcinoma. The chain's CDR3 is CASTPQETQYF. The CDR3 DNA sequence: TGTGCCAGCACCCCCCAAGAGACCCAGTACTTC.